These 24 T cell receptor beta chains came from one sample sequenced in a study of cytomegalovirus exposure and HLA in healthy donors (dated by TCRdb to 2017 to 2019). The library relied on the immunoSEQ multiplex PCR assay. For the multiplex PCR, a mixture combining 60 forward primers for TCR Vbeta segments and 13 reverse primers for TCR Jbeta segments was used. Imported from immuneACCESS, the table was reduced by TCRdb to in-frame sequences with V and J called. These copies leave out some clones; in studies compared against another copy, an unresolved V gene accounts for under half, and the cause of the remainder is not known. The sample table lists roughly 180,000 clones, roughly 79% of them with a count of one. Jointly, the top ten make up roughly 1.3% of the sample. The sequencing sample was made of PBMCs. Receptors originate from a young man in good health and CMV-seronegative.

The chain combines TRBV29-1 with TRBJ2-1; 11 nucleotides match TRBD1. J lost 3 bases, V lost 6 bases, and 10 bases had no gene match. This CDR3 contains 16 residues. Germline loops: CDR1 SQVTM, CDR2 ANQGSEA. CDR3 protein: CSVPSGGTGGYNEQFF. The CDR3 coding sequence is TGCAGCGTCCCGAGCGGCGGGACAGGGGGCTACAATGAGCAGTTCTTC.

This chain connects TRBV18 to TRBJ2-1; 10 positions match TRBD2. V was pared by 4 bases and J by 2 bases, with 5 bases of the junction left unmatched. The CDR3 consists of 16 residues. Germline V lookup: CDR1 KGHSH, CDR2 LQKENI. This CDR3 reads CASSRTSGGTYNEQFF. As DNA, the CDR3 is TGTGCCAGCTCACGGACTAGCGGAGGGACCTACAATGAGCAGTTCTTC.

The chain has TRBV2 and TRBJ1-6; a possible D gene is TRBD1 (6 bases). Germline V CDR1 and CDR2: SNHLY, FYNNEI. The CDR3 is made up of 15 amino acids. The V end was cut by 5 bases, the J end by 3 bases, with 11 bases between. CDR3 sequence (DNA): TGTGCCAGCAGTAAAAGGGACAACTATAATTCACCCCTCCACTTT. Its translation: CASSKRDNYNSPLHF.

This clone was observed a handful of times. In DNA form, the CDR3 reads TGTGCCAGCAGCTTCGTCAATCAGCCCCAGCATTTT. The encoded protein is CASSFVNQPQHF. This sequence joins TRBV7-9 and TRBJ1-5; no firm D call. Deletions cut 3 bases from V and 3 bases from J, with 3 bases between. Germline-derived CDR1 and CDR2 are SEHNR and FQNEAQ (reference sequence). The CDR3 runs 12 residues.

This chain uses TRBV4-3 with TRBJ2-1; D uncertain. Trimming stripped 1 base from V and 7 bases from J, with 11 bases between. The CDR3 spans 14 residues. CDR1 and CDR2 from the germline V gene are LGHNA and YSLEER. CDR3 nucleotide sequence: TGCGCCAGCAGCCAAGCTTACTCCCCGAATGAGCAGTTCTTC. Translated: CASSQAYSPNEQFF.

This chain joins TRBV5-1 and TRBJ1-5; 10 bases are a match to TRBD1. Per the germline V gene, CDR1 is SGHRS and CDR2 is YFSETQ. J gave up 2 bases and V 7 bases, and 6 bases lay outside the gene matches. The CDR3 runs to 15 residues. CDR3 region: CASGPGTGGNQPQHF. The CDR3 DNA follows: TGCGCCAGCGGCCCCGGGACAGGGGGCAATCAGCCCCAGCATTTT. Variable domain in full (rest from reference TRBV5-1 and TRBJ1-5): KAGVTQTPRYLIKTRGQQVTLSCSPISGHRSVSWYQQTPGQGLQFLFEYFSETQRNKGNFPGRFSGRQFSNSRSEMNVSTLELGDSALYLCASGPGTGGNQPQHFGDGTRLSIL.

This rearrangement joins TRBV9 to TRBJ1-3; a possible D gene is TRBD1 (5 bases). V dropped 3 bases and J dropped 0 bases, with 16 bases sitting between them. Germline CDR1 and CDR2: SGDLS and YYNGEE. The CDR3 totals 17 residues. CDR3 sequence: CASSAQTQQVSGNTIYF. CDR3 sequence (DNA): TGTGCCAGCAGCGCCCAAACCCAACAGGTCTCTGGAAACACCATATATTTT.

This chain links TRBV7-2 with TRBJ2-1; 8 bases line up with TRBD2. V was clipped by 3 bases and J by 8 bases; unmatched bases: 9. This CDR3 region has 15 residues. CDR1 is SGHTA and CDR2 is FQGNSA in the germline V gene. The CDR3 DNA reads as TGTGCCAGCAGCTTGGGCGGGAGGCGGGGGGATGAGCAGTTCTTC. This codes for CASSLGGRRGDEQFF.

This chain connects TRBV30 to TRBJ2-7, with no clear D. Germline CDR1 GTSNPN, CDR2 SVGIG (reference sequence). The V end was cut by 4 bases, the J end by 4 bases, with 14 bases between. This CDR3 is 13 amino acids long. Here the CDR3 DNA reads TGTGCCTGGAAGCCCAGGCCGATATACGAGCAGTACTTC. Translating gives CAWKPRPIYEQYF.

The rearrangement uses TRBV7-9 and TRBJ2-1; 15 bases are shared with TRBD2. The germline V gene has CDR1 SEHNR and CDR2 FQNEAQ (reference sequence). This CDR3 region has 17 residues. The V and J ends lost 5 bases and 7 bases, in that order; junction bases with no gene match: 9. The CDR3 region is CASSAGTSGGYSNEQFF. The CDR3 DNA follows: TGTGCCAGCAGCGCCGGGACTAGCGGGGGGTATTCGAATGAGCAGTTCTTC. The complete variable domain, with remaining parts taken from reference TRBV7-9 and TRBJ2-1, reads DTGVSQNPRHKITKRGQNVTFRCDPISEHNRLYWYRQTLGQGPEFLTYFQNEAQLEKSRLLSDRFSAERPKGSFSTLEIQRTEQGDSAMYLCASSAGTSGGYSNEQFFGPGTRLTVL.

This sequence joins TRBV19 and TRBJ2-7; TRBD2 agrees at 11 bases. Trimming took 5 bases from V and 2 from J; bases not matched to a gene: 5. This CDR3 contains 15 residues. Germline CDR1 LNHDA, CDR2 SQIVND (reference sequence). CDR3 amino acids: CASSPGTSGAYEQYF. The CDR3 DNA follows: TGTGCCAGTAGTCCAGGGACTAGCGGAGCCTACGAGCAGTACTTC. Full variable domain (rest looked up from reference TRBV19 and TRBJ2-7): DGGITQSPKYLFRKEGQNVTLSCEQNLNHDAMYWYRQDPGQGLRLIYYSQIVNDFQKGDIAEGYSVSREKKESFPLTVTSAQKNPTAFYLCASSPGTSGAYEQYFGPGTRLTVT.

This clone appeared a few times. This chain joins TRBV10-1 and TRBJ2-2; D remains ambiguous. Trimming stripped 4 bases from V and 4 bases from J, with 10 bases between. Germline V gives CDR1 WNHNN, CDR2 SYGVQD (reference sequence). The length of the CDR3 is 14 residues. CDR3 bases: TGCGCCAGCAGTGGGGCGTTCCCCACCGGGGAGCTGTTTTTT. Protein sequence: CASSGAFPTGELFF.

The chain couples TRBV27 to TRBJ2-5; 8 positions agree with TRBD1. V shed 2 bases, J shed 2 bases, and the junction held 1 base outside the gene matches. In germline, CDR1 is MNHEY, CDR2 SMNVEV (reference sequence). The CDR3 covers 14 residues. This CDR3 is CASSLTGGQETQYF. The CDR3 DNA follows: TGTGCCAGCAGTTTAACAGGGGGACAAGAGACCCAGTACTTC.

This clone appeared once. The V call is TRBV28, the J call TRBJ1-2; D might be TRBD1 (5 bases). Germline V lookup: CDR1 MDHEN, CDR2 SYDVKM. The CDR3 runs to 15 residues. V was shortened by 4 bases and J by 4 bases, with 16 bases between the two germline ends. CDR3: CASSSVGGEGYGYTF. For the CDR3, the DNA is TGTGCCAGCAGTTCCGTCGGAGGGGAGGGCTATGGCTACACCTTC.

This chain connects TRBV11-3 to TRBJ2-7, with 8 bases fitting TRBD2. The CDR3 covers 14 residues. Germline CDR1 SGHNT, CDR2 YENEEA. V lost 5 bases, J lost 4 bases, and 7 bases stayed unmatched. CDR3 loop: CASSPGSGVYEQYF. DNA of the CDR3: TGTGCCAGCAGCCCAGGTAGCGGGGTTTACGAGCAGTACTTC. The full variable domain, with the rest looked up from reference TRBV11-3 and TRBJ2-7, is EAGVVQSPRYKIIEKKQPVAFWCNPISGHNTLYWYLQNLGQGPELLIRYENEEAVDDSQLPKDRFSAERLKGVDSTLKIQPAELGDSAVYLCASSPGSGVYEQYFGPGTRLTVT.

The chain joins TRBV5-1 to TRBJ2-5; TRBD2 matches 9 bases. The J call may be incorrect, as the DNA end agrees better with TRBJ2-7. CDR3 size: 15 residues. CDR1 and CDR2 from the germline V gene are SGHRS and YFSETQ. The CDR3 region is CASSLAPTSGYEQYF. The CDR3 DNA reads TGCGCCAGCAGCTTGGCCCCGACTAGCGGTTACGAGCAGTACTTC.

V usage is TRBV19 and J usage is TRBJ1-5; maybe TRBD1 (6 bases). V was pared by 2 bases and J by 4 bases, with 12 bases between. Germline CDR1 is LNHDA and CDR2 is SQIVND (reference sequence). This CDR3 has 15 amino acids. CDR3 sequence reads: CASSILGDTNQPQHF. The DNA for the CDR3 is TGTGCCAGTAGTATACTCGGGGACACTAATCAGCCCCAGCATTTT.

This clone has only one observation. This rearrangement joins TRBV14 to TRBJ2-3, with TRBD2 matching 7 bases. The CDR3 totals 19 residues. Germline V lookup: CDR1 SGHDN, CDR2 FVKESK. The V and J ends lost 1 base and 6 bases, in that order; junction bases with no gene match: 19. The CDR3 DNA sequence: TGTGCCAGCAGCCAAGGGGATAGCGGGCTCCCACACTTGGCTGATACGCAGTATTTT. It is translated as CASSQGDSGLPHLADTQYF.

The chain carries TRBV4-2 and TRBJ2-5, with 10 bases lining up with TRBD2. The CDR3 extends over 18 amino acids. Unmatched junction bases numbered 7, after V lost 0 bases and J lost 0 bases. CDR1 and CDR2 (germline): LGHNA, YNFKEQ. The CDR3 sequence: CASSQDPITSGNQETQYF. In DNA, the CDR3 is TGTGCCAGCAGCCAAGATCCCATAACTAGCGGGAACCAAGAGACCCAGTACTTC.

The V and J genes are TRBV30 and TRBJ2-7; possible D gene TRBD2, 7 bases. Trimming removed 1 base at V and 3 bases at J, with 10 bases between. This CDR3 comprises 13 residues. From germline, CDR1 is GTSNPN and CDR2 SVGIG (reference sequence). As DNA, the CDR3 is TGTGCCTGGAGTGAGGGGGGGATCTACGAGCAGTACTTC. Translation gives CAWSEGGIYEQYF.

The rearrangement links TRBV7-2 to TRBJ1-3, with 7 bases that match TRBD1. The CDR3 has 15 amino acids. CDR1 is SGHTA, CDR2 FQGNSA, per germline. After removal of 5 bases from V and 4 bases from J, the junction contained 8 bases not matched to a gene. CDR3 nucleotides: TGTGCCAGCAGCATAGACAGGGATAGAGGAAACACCATATATTTT. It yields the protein CASSIDRDRGNTIYF.

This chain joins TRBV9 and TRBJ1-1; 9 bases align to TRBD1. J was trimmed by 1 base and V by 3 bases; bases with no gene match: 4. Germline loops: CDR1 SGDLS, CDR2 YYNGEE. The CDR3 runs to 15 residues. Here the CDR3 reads CASSAQDRGNTEAFF. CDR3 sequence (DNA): TGTGCCAGCAGCGCTCAGGACAGGGGGAACACTGAAGCTTTCTTT.

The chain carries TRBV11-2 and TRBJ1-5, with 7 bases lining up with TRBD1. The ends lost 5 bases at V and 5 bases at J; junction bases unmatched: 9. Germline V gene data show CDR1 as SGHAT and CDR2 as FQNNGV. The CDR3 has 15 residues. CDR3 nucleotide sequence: TGTGCCAGCAGCACACAGGGGCTCAGCCATCAGCCCCAGCATTTT. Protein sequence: CASSTQGLSHQPQHF.

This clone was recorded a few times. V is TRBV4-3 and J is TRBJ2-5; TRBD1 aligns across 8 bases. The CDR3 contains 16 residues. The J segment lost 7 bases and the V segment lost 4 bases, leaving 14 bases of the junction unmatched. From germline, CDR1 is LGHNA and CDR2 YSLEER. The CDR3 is CASSRGQGETGVTQYF. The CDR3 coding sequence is TGCGCCAGCAGCCGAGGACAGGGAGAGACCGGGGTGACCCAGTACTTC.